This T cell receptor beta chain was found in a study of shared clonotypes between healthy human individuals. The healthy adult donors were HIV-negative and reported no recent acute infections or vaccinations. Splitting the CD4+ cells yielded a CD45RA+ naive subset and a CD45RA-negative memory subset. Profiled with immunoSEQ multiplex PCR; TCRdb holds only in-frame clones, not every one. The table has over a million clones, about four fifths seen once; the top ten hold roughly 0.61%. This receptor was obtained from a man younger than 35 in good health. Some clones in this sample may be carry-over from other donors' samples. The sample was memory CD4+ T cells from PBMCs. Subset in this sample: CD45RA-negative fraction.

The CDR3 loop is CAWSVGLAPETQYF. CDR3 in DNA: TGTGCCTGGAGTGTAGGGCTAGCTCCAGAGACCCAGTACTTC. The chain is built from TRBV30 and TRBJ2-5; perhaps TRBD2 as D (5 bases). The V end was cut by 0 bases, the J end by 4 bases, with 12 bases between. Per the germline V gene, CDR1 is GTSNPN and CDR2 is SVGIG (reference sequence). The CDR3 is 14 amino acids.